This T cell receptor (beta chain) was captured in a study of beta chain features in type 1 diabetes. Whole-study findings and limits: All four CD4+ subsets from Type 1 diabetes patients carried moderately but significantly shorter TCRB CDR3s.

This clone was seen only a few times. Its antigen is not known. The authors took one heparinised blood draw, averaging around 120 mL, from each donor. Since all of the isolated RNA was reverse transcribed, expressed TCRB transcripts were what got sequenced. TCRdb keeps only in-frame clones here, not all; method: immunoSEQ multiplex PCR. Of about 280,000 clones in the sample, over 14% were seen once. This TCR was sampled from a man aged 18 to 30 with type 1 diabetes. Sequencing was done on a sample of naive CD4+ T cells from blood.

The CDR3 protein is CASSTYRGYYGYTF. The DNA of the CDR3 is TGTGCCAGCAGTACCTACAGGGGTTATTATGGCTACACCTTC. The chain is built from TRBV28 and TRBJ1-2; 7 nucleotides match TRBD1. V trimming: 5 bases; J trimming: 5 bases; junction bases outside the gene matches: 8. CDR1 is MDHEN and CDR2 is SYDVKM in the germline V gene. The CDR3 sequence is 14 residues long.